The rows below give T cell receptor beta chains drawn from one sample of a study of cytomegalovirus exposure and HLA in healthy donors. Libraries were prepared by immunoSEQ multiplex PCR; TCRdb keeps only in-frame clonotypes and omits some of them. The sample lists roughly 100,000 clones; around three quarters were seen once. The sample was PBMCs. The source of these receptors is a man in his fifties or sixties in good health and CMV-seropositive. The CDR3 runs from the conserved cysteine through the conserved F or W. The order of the fields is V gene, J gene, CDR3 length, CDR3 protein.

TRBV30	TRBJ2-7	13	CAWTGGGAYEQYF
TRBV5-1	TRBJ1-2	15	CASSSHIQGGYGYTF
TRBV7-2	TRBJ2-1	13	CASSLDGYDEQFF
TRBV7-2	TRBJ2-5	15	CASSLASGGGETQYF
TRBV2	TRBJ2-5	15	CASRIPLAGSETQYF
TRBV18	TRBJ2-7	16	CASSPPSRHSSYEQYF
TRBV18	TRBJ1-5	13	CASTRGPNQPQHF
TRBV6-1	TRBJ1-5	15	CASRPRPTEYQPQHF
TRBV4-2	TRBJ1-1	13	CASSQRGGSEAFF
TRBV6-1	TRBJ1-6	15	CASSQVQGANSPLHF
TRBV9	TRBJ2-3	15	CASSVGGAGTDTQYF
TRBV28	TRBJ2-4	15	CASSLGGGGENIQYF
TRBV19	TRBJ1-1	14	CASSRRQGAAEAFF
TRBV7-2	TRBJ2-1	17	CASSPKVRGSSYNEQFF
TRBV21-1	TRBJ2-7	13	CASSKGVGGEQYF
TRBV7-6	TRBJ1-4	15	CASSPPGATNEKLFF
TRBV7-3	TRBJ2-3	18	CASSPSVLAGGPGDTQYF
TRBV7-9	TRBJ1-4	14	CASSLLGGDEKLFF
TRBV27	TRBJ2-5	12	CATRDYQETQYF
TRBV11-3	TRBJ2-2	14	CASSSGQVTGELFF
TRBV7-9	TRBJ2-7	16	CASSVGRAGAAYEQYF
TRBV6-6	TRBJ2-7	16	CASIRWEAQGRDEQYF
TRBV6-5	TRBJ1-1	12	CASSRQVTEAFF
TRBV9	TRBJ1-1	15	CASSSGGEVNTEAFF
TRBV7-3	TRBJ2-5	14	CASSPSGMVETQYF
TRBV5-1	TRBJ2-7	15	CASSLGGGGRDEQYF
TRBV5-1	TRBJ2-3	14	CASSPREITDTQYF
TRBV6-5	TRBJ2-7	15	CASSTTGLQAYEQYF
TRBV18	TRBJ2-5	14	CASSPRGAEETQYF
TRBV7-9	TRBJ2-1	15	CASSPPDRVRNEQFF
TRBV12-5	TRBJ2-5	14	CASGLGSRQETQYF
TRBV5-4	TRBJ2-4	19	CASSAPPGTSELAKNIQYF
TRBV9	TRBJ2-3	18	CASSVGGRPGVGTDTQYF
TRBV14	TRBJ2-7	13	CASSQNQGVEQYF
TRBV11-2	TRBJ2-7	18	CASSLRLNSGTFSYEQYF
TRBV5-1	TRBJ1-2	13	CASSTGQGEGYTF
TRBV5-4	TRBJ2-3	14	CASRSGGITDTQYF
TRBV5-1	TRBJ2-3	16	CASSHLLGANTDTQYF
TRBV28	TRBJ2-5	16	CASSPGGAGEQETQYF
TRBV5-1	TRBJ1-4	15	CASSLYRGLGEKLFF